Shown below are 12 T cell receptor beta chains from a single sample sequenced in a study of control samples from healthy donors and cancer patients. This table comes from immunoSEQ multiplex PCR, and its TCRdb copy is limited to in-frame clones, with some not included. Of 70,000 to 100,000 clones listed, 75% to 95% were seen once; the top ten hold around 17%. Sample: blood. Receptors were obtained from a man aged 50 or older in good health.

The chain employs TRBV7-8 and TRBJ1-2; no firm D call. Between the trimmed V and J ends, which lost 0 bases and 3 bases, there was a span of 5 bases. The germline V gene encodes CDR1 SGHVS and CDR2 FQNEAQ. The CDR3 contains 13 residues. CDR3 region: CASSLAGDYGYTF. As DNA, the CDR3 is TGTGCCAGCAGCTTAGCGGGTGACTATGGCTACACCTTC.

V usage is TRBV6-6 and J usage is TRBJ1-1; no clear D gene. Germline-derived CDR1 and CDR2 are MNHNY and SVGAGI (reference sequence). Between the trimmed V and J ends, which lost 9 bases and 0 bases, there was a span of 14 bases. This CDR3 comprises 14 residues. CDR3 nucleotide sequence: TGTGCCAGTAATTCGAACAATTTGAACACTGAAGCTTTCTTT. It specifies CASNSNNLNTEAFF.

The chain has TRBV10-2 and TRBJ1-6; 8 bases fit TRBD1. Germline V gene lookup returns CDR1 WSHSY and CDR2 SAAADI. After removal of 3 bases from V and 14 bases from J, the junction contained 15 bases not matched to a gene. This CDR3 spans 16 amino acids. The CDR3 DNA reads TGCGCCAGCAGTGACCCTTCAGGGACAGGAGTGAAATCCCTCCACTTT. It specifies CASSDPSGTGVKSLHF.

J is TRBJ1-1 and V is TRBV2; no definite D call. CDR3 length: 11 amino acids. Trimming took 5 bases from V and 8 from J, leaving 9 bases between them. In germline, CDR1 is SNHLY, CDR2 FYNNEI. The CDR3 nucleotides read TGTGCCAGCAGTAGACACGGAGAAGCTTTCTTT. Translated, it gives CASSRHGEAFF. The whole variable domain, remainder taken from reference TRBV2 and TRBJ1-1, is EPEVTQTPSHQVTQMGQEVILRCVPISNHLYFYWYRQILGQKVEFLVSFYNNEISEKSEIFDDQFSVERPDGSNFTLKIRSTKLEDSAMYFCASSRHGEAFFGQGTRLTVV.

The rearrangement joins TRBV5-1 to TRBJ1-1; D might be TRBD1 (5 bases). Germline V CDR1 and CDR2: SGHRS, YFSETQ. CDR3 size: 13 residues. V was clipped by 0 bases and J by 8 bases, with 11 bases between them. The CDR3 DNA follows: TGCGCCAGCAGCTTGGCGGGGGAAGGGGAAGCTTTCTTT. The encoded protein is CASSLAGEGEAFF.

This chain links TRBV19 with TRBJ1-5; D perhaps matches TRBD1 (5 bases). The CDR3 totals 16 residues. The germline gives CDR1 LNHDA, CDR2 SQIVND (reference sequence). V was cut by 5 bases and J by 0 bases, with 14 bases left in between. CDR3 DNA: TGTGCCAGTAGTGCCTCCTCAGGGCATAGCAATCAGCCCCAGCATTTT. Its protein is CASSASSGHSNQPQHF.

V and J are TRBV19 and TRBJ2-1; D perhaps matches TRBD2 (6 bases). CDR3 size: 13 residues. Germline CDR1 and CDR2: LNHDA and SQIVND (reference sequence). V was clipped by 10 bases and J by 7 bases, with 17 bases between them. DNA of the CDR3: TGTGCCACCGGGGGAACGACAGTAAATGAGCAGTTCTTC. It codes for CATGGTTVNEQFF.

The V gene is TRBV5-4, the J gene TRBJ2-1, with a possible D match to TRBD1 (5 bases). Per the germline V gene, CDR1 is SGHNT and CDR2 is YYREEE (reference sequence). V was trimmed by 2 bases and J by 6 bases, leaving 6 bases between them. The CDR3 runs to 12 residues. CDR3 nucleotide sequence: TGTGCCAGCAGCTTACAGGCCAATGAGCAGTTCTTC. This sequence encodes CASSLQANEQFF.

This chain uses TRBV27 with TRBJ1-6; 9 bases are a match to TRBD1. Germline V gene lookup returns CDR1 MNHEY and CDR2 SMNVEV (reference sequence). With 2 bases clipped from V and 10 bases from J, the junction kept 9 bases outside the gene matches. The CDR3 length is 16 residues. The DNA of the CDR3 is TGTGCCAGCAGTTTAGGGGTGGGACAGGGAAACTCACCCCTCCACTTT. This codes for CASSLGVGQGNSPLHF.

This rearrangement joins TRBV29-1 to TRBJ1-1; no clear D. The CDR3 has 11 residues. Trimming left V 6 bases short and J 1 base short, with 6 bases between. The germline CDR1 and CDR2 sequences are SQVTM and ANQGSEA. The CDR3 DNA follows: TGCAGCGTCTTCTCGAACACTGAAGCTTTCTTT. Its translation: CSVFSNTEAFF.

The chain employs TRBV24-1 and TRBJ1-2; maybe TRBD1 (5 bases). CDR1 is KGHDR and CDR2 is SFDVKD in the germline V gene. There are 16 residues in the CDR3. V was pared by 5 bases and J by 0 bases, with 15 bases between. The CDR3 loop is CATSGDQADSNYGYTF. DNA for the CDR3: TGTGCCACCAGTGGGGACCAGGCGGATTCTAACTATGGCTACACCTTC.

The chain employs TRBV12-3 or TRBV12-4 and TRBJ1-6; tentatively, D is TRBD1 (5 bases). With 7 bases removed from V and 10 bases from J, the gap between germline ends came to 14 bases. This CDR3 is built from 13 residues. The CDR3 is CASTSGGYSPLHF. CDR3 DNA: TGTGCCAGCACTAGTGGGGGGTACTCACCCCTCCACTTT.